This TCR beta chain was documented in a study of cytomegalovirus exposure and HLA in healthy donors. 60 Vbeta and 13 Jbeta primers were used in PCR. Some clones are missing from TCRdb's copy, which holds only in-frame ones; the method was immunoSEQ multiplex PCR. The repertoire holds about 140,000 clones, with more than 70% as singletons. When sampled, the donors appeared nominally healthy, though they likely had unrecorded immune exposures. The CDR3 length is 13 residues. CDR1 and CDR2 (germline): GTSNPN, SVGIG (reference sequence). V lost 2 bases to trimming and J lost 6 bases, with 12 bases between them.

The V and J genes are TRBV30 and TRBJ2-3, with D perhaps matching TRBD1 (5 bases). Sequenced material: PBMCs. The receptor's source is a man aged 35-49 years in good health and CMV-seronegative. The CDR3 protein is CAWSTLYRDTQYF. CDR3 coding DNA: TGTGCCTGGAGTACTTTATACAGGGATACGCAGTATTTT. Full variable domain (rest looked up from reference TRBV30 and TRBJ2-3): SQTIHQWPATLVQPVGSPLSLECTVEGTSNPNLYWYRQAAGRGLQLLFYSVGIGQISSEVPQNLSASRPQDRQFILSSKKLLLSDSGFYLCAWSTLYRDTQYFGPGTRLTVL.